This T cell receptor (beta chain) was recorded in a study of CD8 T cells in Susac syndrome. It was with random hexamers that 0.5 to 1 ug RNA was reverse transcribed. TCRdb re-derived calls from the immunoSEQ multiplex PCR reads in MiXCR, one entry per CDR3 protein. The table has approximately 190,000 distinct CDR3 sequences, about 96% seen once. Germline V gives CDR1 SGHDT, CDR2 YYEEEE. V lost 4 bases to trimming and J lost 4 bases, with 18 bases between them. There are 15 residues in the CDR3. This clonotype was obtained from a human donor with multiple sclerosis. The V and J genes are TRBV5-6 and TRBJ2-7, with D perhaps TRBD1 or TRBD2 (5 bases each). Material: CD4+ T cells from PBMCs. DNA for the CDR3: TGTGCCAGCAGCCTGGGACCGGGACGGGTATACGAGCAGTACTTC. The encoded protein is CASSLGPGRVYEQYF.